This TCR beta chain was sequenced for a study of blood T cell repertoires in COVID-19. This clone appeared a single time. Measured with immunoSEQ multiplex PCR; TCRdb has only the in-frame clones, and not every one. The sample holds about 74,000 clones; over 70% are singletons and the top ten take around a fifth. The CDR3 loop spans 15 amino acids. CDR1 SEHNR and CDR2 FQNEAQ come from the germline V gene (reference sequence). The V and J ends lost 3 bases and 6 bases respectively, with 18 bases between them. Material for sequencing was peripheral blood. This receptor was taken from a man between 65 and 80 years old with acute or convalescent COVID-19. This chain connects TRBV7-9 to TRBJ2-7; D might be TRBD1 (5 bases). For the CDR3, the DNA is TGTGCCAGCAGCTTTGGGGCCTCTGGATTTAGCGAGCAGTACTTC. This sequence encodes CASSFGASGFSEQYF.